Listed here are 25 T cell receptor beta chains from one sample, sequenced in a study of blood T cell repertoires in COVID-19. Assay: immunoSEQ multiplex PCR; the TCRdb copy retains only in-frame clones and omits some. The table records a few hundred thousand clones, around 90% of them present only once. Source material: peripheral blood. These receptor sequences come from a man aged 18 to 29 with active or convalescent COVID-19.

CDR3 DNA sequence: TGTGCCAGCTCCCGAGGAGACTATGGCTACACCTTC. Encoded protein: CASSRGDYGYTF. The chain uses TRBV6-5 and TRBJ1-2; D gene uncertain. CDR1 is MNHEY and CDR2 is SVGAGI in the germline V gene. The CDR3 has 12 residues. Trimming stripped 8 bases from V and 3 bases from J, with 10 bases between.

This clone was observed a single time. In DNA, the CDR3 is TGTGCCAGCAAGAAAGAGTGGAACACCGGGGAGCTGTTTTTT. Translated: CASKKEWNTGELFF. The V call is TRBV7-8, the J call TRBJ2-2; D ambiguous. With 7 bases removed from V and 1 base from J, the gap between germline ends came to 10 bases. The CDR3 runs to 14 residues. Per the germline V gene, CDR1 is SGHVS and CDR2 is FQNEAQ.

The rearrangement joins TRBV5-6 to TRBJ2-3; no definite D call. This CDR3 comprises 12 residues. Germline V gives CDR1 SGHDT, CDR2 YYEEEE. Trimming stripped 6 bases from V and 1 base from J, with 6 bases between. In DNA, the CDR3 is TGTGCCAGCACAGGTCGCACAGATACGCAGTATTTT. Protein product: CASTGRTDTQYF.

The chain couples TRBV7-9 to TRBJ1-6; no clear D gene. Germline values: CDR1 SEHNR, CDR2 FQNEAQ (reference sequence). There are 13 residues in the CDR3. The germline V and J ends were trimmed by 5 bases and 8 bases, with 10 bases remaining between them. For the CDR3, the DNA is TGTGCCAGCAGCCCCGCCAGTGATTCACCCCTCCACTTT. Protein: CASSPASDSPLHF.

The V gene is TRBV5-1, the J gene TRBJ1-2; no firm D call. V lost 1 base to trimming and J lost 2 bases, with 6 bases between them. Germline CDR1 is SGHRS and CDR2 is YFSETQ. This CDR3 is built from 13 residues. The CDR3 DNA follows: TGCGCCAGCAGCTTGTCCGGGAACTATGGCTACACCTTC. Amino acid sequence: CASSLSGNYGYTF.

This chain links TRBV19 with TRBJ1-4, with D uncertain. Deletions cut 4 bases from V and 6 bases from J, with 15 bases between. The CDR3 covers 15 residues. Germline CDR1 LNHDA, CDR2 SQIVND (reference sequence). The CDR3 nucleotides read TGTGCCAGTAGTACCTTTATGGACTTGGATGAAAAACTGTTTTTT. It encodes CASSTFMDLDEKLFF.

V usage is TRBV19 and J usage is TRBJ1-2, with 9 bases aligning to TRBD1. The CDR3 totals 15 residues. V was pared by 2 bases and J by 8 bases, with 9 bases of the junction left unmatched. The germline CDR1 and CDR2 sequences are LNHDA and SQIVND (reference sequence). CDR3 in amino acids: CASSIRGQGIEGYTF. The CDR3 DNA reads TGTGCCAGTAGTATAAGGGGACAGGGTATCGAAGGCTACACCTTC.

The chain uses TRBV11-1 and TRBJ2-5; tentatively, D is TRBD2 (6 bases). Trimming stripped 5 bases from V and 2 bases from J, with 18 bases between. The CDR3 has 16 amino acids. Germline CDR1 SGHAT, CDR2 FQDESV (reference sequence). The chain's CDR3 is CASSPWRGEGQETQYF. DNA for the CDR3: TGTGCCAGCAGCCCTTGGAGGGGAGAGGGGCAAGAGACCCAGTACTTC.

This clone was seen once. The genes are TRBV6-2 or TRBV6-3 and TRBJ1-2; D remains unclear. The germline V gene has CDR1 MNHEY and CDR2 SVGEGT. V was shortened by 6 bases and J by 4 bases, with 12 bases between the two germline ends. The CDR3 is made up of 13 amino acids. In DNA, the CDR3 is TGTGCCAGCAGCCGGCAGTTTTTCTATGGCTACACCTTC. Its protein product is CASSRQFFYGYTF.

This chain joins TRBV6-5 and TRBJ2-1, with D possibly TRBD2 on 5 matching bases. CDR1 and CDR2 (germline): MNHEY, SVGAGI. CDR3 length equals 15 residues. V lost 1 base, J lost 5 bases, and 12 bases lay in between. CDR3 bases: TGTGCCAGCAGTTACTACGGAGCGGCAGACAATGAGCAGTTCTTC. Translating it yields CASSYYGAADNEQFF.

This chain's CDR3 is CASSSQAQGPDSNQPQHF. CDR3 bases: TGTGCCAGCAGCTCCCAGGCCCAGGGCCCCGATAGCAATCAGCCCCAGCATTTT. The chain employs TRBV21-1 and TRBJ1-5; the table's D call of TRBD1 was not tested on the DNA. TRBV21-1 is listed as a pseudogene. This CDR3 comprises 18 residues.

The chain links TRBV2 to TRBJ2-1, with TRBD2 identical over 8 bases. The CDR3 spans 13 residues. V lost 8 bases to trimming and J lost 8 bases; unmatched junction nucleotides: 8. The germline V gene has CDR1 SNHLY and CDR2 FYNNEI. The CDR3 DNA is TGTGCCAGCGAGGGACTAGGTGAGGATGAGCAGTTCTTC. The encoded protein is CASEGLGEDEQFF.

The V gene is TRBV13, the J gene TRBJ2-1; 14 positions match TRBD2. Germline V lookup: CDR1 PRHDT, CDR2 FYEKMQ (reference sequence). This CDR3 has 18 residues. J gave up 3 bases and V 6 bases, and 10 bases lay outside the gene matches. The CDR3: CASRVGLAGDGSYNEQFF. The DNA of the CDR3 is TGTGCCAGCAGAGTGGGACTAGCGGGAGACGGAAGCTACAATGAGCAGTTCTTC.

The J gene is TRBJ1-1, the V gene TRBV18, with D possibly being TRBD1 (6 bases). V was trimmed by 3 bases and J by 11 bases, leaving 13 bases between them. This CDR3 has 12 amino acids. Germline CDR1 and CDR2: KGHSH and LQKENI. CDR3: CASSPNRDTAFF. The CDR3 bases are TGTGCCAGCTCACCGAACAGGGATACGGCTTTCTTT.

The chain links TRBV5-6 to TRBJ2-2; 8 bases align to TRBD2. Germline values: CDR1 SGHDT, CDR2 YYEEEE. This CDR3 has 17 amino acids. V lost 1 base to trimming and J lost 7 bases; unmatched junction nucleotides: 12. CDR3 bases: TGTGCCAGCAGCTTGTATCCGTTCAGCGGGAGCGTCGGGGAGCTGTTTTTT. Encoded protein: CASSLYPFSGSVGELFF.

The V and J genes are TRBV19 and TRBJ1-5, with a weak D call TRBD1 (5 bases). The CDR3 has 14 amino acids. V was pared by 3 bases and J by 5 bases, with 11 bases between. Looked up from germline, CDR1 is LNHDA and CDR2 is SQIVND (reference sequence). CDR3 in DNA: TGTGCCAGTAGTATTACAGGCAACGATCAGCCCCAGCATTTT. The encoded protein is CASSITGNDQPQHF.

This chain links TRBV6-5 with TRBJ2-3; D might be TRBD2 (5 bases). The CDR3 extends over 12 amino acids. Germline V gene data show CDR1 as MNHEY and CDR2 as SVGAGI. The V end was cut by 3 bases, the J end by 5 bases, with 6 bases between. The CDR3 here is CASSYGRDTQYF. CDR3 nucleotide sequence: TGTGCCAGCAGTTATGGGAGAGATACGCAGTATTTT.

This clone was observed once. The J gene is TRBJ1-2, the V gene TRBV5-6; 7 bases agree with TRBD1. Per germline, CDR1 SGHDT and CDR2 YYEEEE. This CDR3 is 14 amino acids long. Trimming took 4 bases from V and 4 from J; bases not matched to a gene: 7. The DNA of the CDR3 is TGTGCCAGCAGCCTCGAGACAGGGATCTATGGCTACACCTTC. Protein sequence: CASSLETGIYGYTF. Looking up the rest from reference TRBV5-6 and TRBJ1-2 gives the full variable domain: DAGVTQSPTHLIKTRGQQVTLRCSPKSGHDTVSWYQQALGQGPQFIFQYYEEEERQRGNFPDRFSGHQFPNYSSELNVNALLLGDSALYLCASSLETGIYGYTFGSGTRLTVV.

This chain connects TRBV19 to TRBJ1-5, with a weak D call TRBD1 (6 bases). The germline V and J ends were trimmed by 3 bases and 7 bases, with 19 bases remaining between them. The length of the CDR3 is 16 residues. The germline V gene encodes CDR1 LNHDA and CDR2 SQIVND (reference sequence). The CDR3 sequence: CASSILAGASGQPQHF. DNA of the CDR3: TGTGCCAGTAGTATCCTCGCGGGGGCATCGGGACAGCCCCAGCATTTT.

The gene calls are TRBV7-3 and TRBJ2-3, with TRBD2 matching 13 bases. The CDR3 runs 14 residues. Germline V gene lookup returns CDR1 SGHTA and CDR2 FQGTGA. The J segment lost 11 bases and the V segment lost 5 bases, leaving 7 bases of the junction unmatched. This CDR3 is CASSPPGLAGKQYF. CDR3 nucleotides: TGTGCCAGCAGCCCACCGGGACTAGCGGGAAAGCAGTATTTT. Full variable domain (remainder filled in from reference TRBV7-3 and TRBJ2-3): GAGVSQTPSNKVTEKGKYVELRCDPISGHTALYWYRQSLGQGPEFLIYFQGTGAADDSGLPNDRFFAVRPEGSVSTLKIQRTERGDSAVYLCASSPPGLAGKQYFGPGTRLTVL.

This chain connects TRBV7-9 to TRBJ2-4; the match to TRBD2 covers 13 bases. CDR1 is SEHNR, CDR2 FQNEAQ, per germline (reference sequence). The length of the CDR3 is 16 residues. J lost 7 bases, V lost 5 bases, and 8 bases had no gene match. This chain's CDR3 is CASSPPGLAGANIQYF. DNA for the CDR3: TGTGCCAGCAGCCCGCCAGGACTAGCGGGGGCGAACATTCAGTACTTC.

The count of this clone is one. V and J are TRBV6-4 and TRBJ2-7, with D maybe TRBD1 (5 bases). CDR1 and CDR2 (germline): MRHNA, SNTAGT. V was clipped by 5 bases and J by 1 base, with 9 bases between them. The CDR3 totals 13 residues. CDR3 sequence: CASSTGASYEQYF. DNA of the CDR3: TGTGCCAGCAGTACAGGAGCTTCCTACGAGCAGTACTTC.

The chain links TRBV4-2 to TRBJ1-2; TRBD1 matches at 8 bases. The CDR3 has 14 residues. Germline values: CDR1 LGHNA, CDR2 YNFKEQ. Trimming at V came to 4 bases and at J to 6 bases, leaving 7 bases not matched to a gene. CDR3 protein: CASSLPGQANGYTF. DNA for the CDR3: TGTGCCAGCAGCCTGCCGGGACAGGCAAATGGCTACACCTTC.

This sequence joins TRBV19 and TRBJ2-2, with D maybe TRBD1 (5 bases). CDR3 size: 16 residues. The V end lost 6 bases, the J end lost 4 bases, and 18 bases lay between the germline ends. Germline V gene lookup returns CDR1 LNHDA and CDR2 SQIVND (reference sequence). Here the CDR3 reads CASRKGIRVTTGELFF. In nucleotides, the CDR3 is TGTGCCAGTAGAAAAGGTATCAGGGTAACCACCGGGGAGCTGTTTTTT.

The chain carries TRBV5-1 and TRBJ1-2, with TRBD1 matching over 8 bases. This CDR3 contains 16 residues. From germline, CDR1 is SGHRS and CDR2 YFSETQ. Trimming at V came to 1 base and at J to 8 bases, leaving 13 bases not matched to a gene. CDR3 loop: CASSLQPGTGPGGYTF. Written as DNA, the CDR3 is TGCGCCAGCAGCTTGCAGCCGGGGACAGGTCCTGGCGGCTACACCTTC. Full variable domain (outside the CDR3, taken from reference TRBV5-1 and TRBJ1-2): KAGVTQTPRYLIKTRGQQVTLSCSPISGHRSVSWYQQTPGQGLQFLFEYFSETQRNKGNFPGRFSGRQFSNSRSEMNVSTLELGDSALYLCASSLQPGTGPGGYTFGSGTRLTVV.